This T cell receptor (beta chain) was sequenced in a study of identical twins. TCRdb redid the calling of the 5' RACE reads with MiXCR, one entry per CDR3 protein. Of fewer than 350,000 distinct CDR3 sequences listed, about 8% are singletons. This clonotype was counted ten times or more. Its antigen remains unidentified. The germline gene is not matched at one end of the junction; a read error may be the cause. Study-level results: Potential partial confounding of zero-insertion analyses by invariant MAIT and iNKT cells was noted. Cord blood beta clonotypes present at high abundance carried fewer insertions; no such pattern appeared in memory repertoires.

The CDR3 sequence is 14 residues long. CDR1 and CDR2 from the germline V gene are SGHRS and YFSETQ. The data were also submitted as part of a second study, on yellow fever vaccine responses in identical twins. From that second work: Vaccine T cell responses of twins reportedly seemed partly convergent and partly personalized.

Material for sequencing was memory (CD45RO+) T cells sorted from blood. The receptor was derived from a woman aged 18-29 years in good health. The chain employs TRBV5-1 and TRBJ2-3, with 8 positions matching TRBD2. Written as DNA, the CDR3 is TGTGCCAGCAGCCTCGGGACTAGAACAGATACGCAGTATTTT. It codes for CASSLGTRTDTQYF.